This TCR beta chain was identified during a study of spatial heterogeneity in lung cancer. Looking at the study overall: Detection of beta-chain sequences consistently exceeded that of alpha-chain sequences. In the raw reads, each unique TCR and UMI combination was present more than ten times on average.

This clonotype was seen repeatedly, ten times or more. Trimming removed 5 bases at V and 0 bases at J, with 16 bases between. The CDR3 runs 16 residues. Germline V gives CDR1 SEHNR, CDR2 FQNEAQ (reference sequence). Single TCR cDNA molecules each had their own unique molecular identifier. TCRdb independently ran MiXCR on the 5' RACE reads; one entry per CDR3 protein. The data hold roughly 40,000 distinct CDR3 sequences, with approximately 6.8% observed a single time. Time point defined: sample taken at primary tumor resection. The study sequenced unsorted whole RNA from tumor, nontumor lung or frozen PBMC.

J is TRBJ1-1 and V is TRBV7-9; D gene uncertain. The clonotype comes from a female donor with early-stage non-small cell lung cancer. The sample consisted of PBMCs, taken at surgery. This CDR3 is CASSPRGTRMNTEAFF. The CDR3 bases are TGTGCCAGCAGCCCCCGGGGAACTCGCATGAACACTGAAGCTTTCTTT. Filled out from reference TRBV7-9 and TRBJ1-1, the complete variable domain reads DTGVSQNPRHKITKRGQNVTFRCDPISEHNRLYWYRQTLGQGPEFLTYFQNEAQLEKSRLLSDRFSAERPKGSFSTLEIQRTEQGDSAMYLCASSPRGTRMNTEAFFGQGTRLTVV.